Reported below is one T cell receptor beta chain. This clonotype appeared a single time. What antigen it recognizes has not been identified. Nothing much larger sits one base from this clone, and base qualities are not available. One read alone is a weak basis. RNA was extracted using the RNeasy kit, and about 0.45 to 1 ug of the RNA was reverse transcribed with random hexamers. The immunoSEQ multiplex PCR assay, covering 54 Vbeta and 13 Jbeta segments, was used to amplify TCR beta CDR3 regions. Bias from PCR amplification was corrected by using a synthetic template baseline for primer optimization and for computational correction. In the source study's methods: Reads were annotated to V, D and J genes according to IMGT and were analyzed with immunoSEQ Analyzer, with only productive sequences retained. Clonality was calculated as one minus the Shannon entropy normalized by log2 of the number of productive unique sequences. For each patient and control, public and private clones were evaluated among the 100 most prevalent clones. Susac-specific clones were defined as absent from healthy and MS cohorts, 850 to 1,300 published viral clones and other ImmuneACCESS disease sequences. The public sequencing data were trimmed at Q25 with fastp and processed into clonotypes with MiXCR by TCRdb, which kept only in-frame beta chains. Rows with a matching CDR3 protein are joined into one entry that keeps the most common DNA and genes. The V and J calls come from TCRdb's annotation, not from the publication. The sample table shows 200,000 or so distinct CDR3 sequences, and about 95% are seen once. Roughly 0.088% of the sample belongs to the ten largest clones.

The sample belongs to a study of CD8 T cells in Susac syndrome (dated by TCRdb to the late 2010s). In the study overall: The study used repertoire sequencing to test whether antigen drove CD8+ T cell activation and differentiation in Susac syndrome.

High-throughput TCR beta sequencing profiled peripheral blood CD8+ and CD4+ T cells from healthy donors, Susac syndrome patients and multiple sclerosis patients. Multiple sclerosis controls were treatment-naive patients with stable or active relapsing-remitting disease fulfilling revised McDonald criteria. CD8+ TEMRA cells were enriched by FACS, while bulk CD8+ and CD4+ T cells were purified by magnetic negative isolation. Blood was collected in EDTA tubes and processed within 24 hours, with PBMCs isolated through density gradient centrifugation. PBMCs intended for TCR sequencing were frozen in liquid nitrogen and were later thawed in a 37 degrees C water bath. A purity of at least 90% was achieved for sorted or isolated CD4+, CD8+ and CD8+ TEMRA cells. Trimming at the junction amounts to 4 bases on V and 2 bases on J, and the germline ends lie 12 bases apart. The CDR3 runs 14 residues from the cysteine to the phenylalanine. Of all the DNA, just the CDR3 is kept, 42 bases in frame from base 1. CDR1 and CDR2 were assigned from the germline V gene (reference sequence) as SEHNR and FQNEAQ.

Overall study results and their limits: The study acknowledged that relatively few individuals were included in the TCR sequencing and HLA analysis.

This TCR came from a human donor with multiple sclerosis. Sequenced: CD4+ T cells from PBMCs. The chain joins TRBV7-9 to TRBJ2-7; D gene: possibly TRBD1, on 5 matching bases. The DNA sequence follows: TGTGCCAGCAGCTCCCTGACAGCAGCCTACGAGCAGTACTTC. This encodes CASSSLTAAYEQYF.